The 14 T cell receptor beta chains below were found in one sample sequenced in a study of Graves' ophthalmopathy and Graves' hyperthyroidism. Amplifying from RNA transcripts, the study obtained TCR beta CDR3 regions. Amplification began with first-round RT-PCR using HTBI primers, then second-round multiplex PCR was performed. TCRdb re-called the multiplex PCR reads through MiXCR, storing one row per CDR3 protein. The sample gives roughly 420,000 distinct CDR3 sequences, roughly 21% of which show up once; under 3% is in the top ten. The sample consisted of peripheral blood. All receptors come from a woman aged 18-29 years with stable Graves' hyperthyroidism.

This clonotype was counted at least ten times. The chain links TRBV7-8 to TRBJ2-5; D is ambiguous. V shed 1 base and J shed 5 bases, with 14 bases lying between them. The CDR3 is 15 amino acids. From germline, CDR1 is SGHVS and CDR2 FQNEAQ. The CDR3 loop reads CASSLVREVHETQYF. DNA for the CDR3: TGTGCCAGCAGCTTAGTAAGGGAAGTTCATGAGACCCAGTACTTC. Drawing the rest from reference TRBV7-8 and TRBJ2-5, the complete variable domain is GAGVSQSPRYKVAKRGQDVALRCDPISGHVSLFWYQQALGQGPEFLTYFQNEAQLDKSGLPSDRFFAERPEGSVSTLKIQRTQQEDSAVYLCASSLVREVHETQYFGPGTRLLVL.

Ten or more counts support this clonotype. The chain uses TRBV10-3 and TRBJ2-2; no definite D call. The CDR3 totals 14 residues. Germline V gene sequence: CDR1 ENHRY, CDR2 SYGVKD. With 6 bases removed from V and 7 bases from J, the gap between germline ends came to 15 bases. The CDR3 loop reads CAISSSSGGGELFF. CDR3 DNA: TGTGCCATCAGCTCCTCTTCTGGTGGCGGGGAGCTGTTTTTT.

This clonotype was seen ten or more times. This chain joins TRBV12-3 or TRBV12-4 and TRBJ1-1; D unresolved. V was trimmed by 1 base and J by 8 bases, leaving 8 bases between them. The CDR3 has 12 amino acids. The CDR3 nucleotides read TGTGCCAGCAGTTTAGGGCAGGCGGAAGCTTTCTTT. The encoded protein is CASSLGQAEAFF.

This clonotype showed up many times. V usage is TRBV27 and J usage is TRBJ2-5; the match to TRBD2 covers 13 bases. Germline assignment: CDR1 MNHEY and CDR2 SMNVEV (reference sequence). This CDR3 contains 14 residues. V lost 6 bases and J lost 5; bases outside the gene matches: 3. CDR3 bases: TGTGCCAGCAGCCTGACTAGCGGGAGGGAGACCCAGTACTTC. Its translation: CASSLTSGRETQYF.

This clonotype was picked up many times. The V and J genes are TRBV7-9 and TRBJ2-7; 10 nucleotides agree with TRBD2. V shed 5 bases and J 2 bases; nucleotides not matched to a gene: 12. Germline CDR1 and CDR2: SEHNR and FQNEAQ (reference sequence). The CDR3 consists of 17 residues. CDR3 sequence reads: CASSPRALSGRAYEQYF. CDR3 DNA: TGTGCCAGCAGCCCCAGAGCCCTCAGCGGGAGGGCCTACGAGCAGTACTTC.

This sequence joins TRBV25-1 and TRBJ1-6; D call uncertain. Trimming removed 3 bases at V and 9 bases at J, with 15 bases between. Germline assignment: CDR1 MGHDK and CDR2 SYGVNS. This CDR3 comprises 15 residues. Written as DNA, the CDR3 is TGTGCCAGCAGTGACCCGAGGGCCGGGCGTTCACCCCTCCACTTT. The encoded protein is CASSDPRAGRSPLHF.

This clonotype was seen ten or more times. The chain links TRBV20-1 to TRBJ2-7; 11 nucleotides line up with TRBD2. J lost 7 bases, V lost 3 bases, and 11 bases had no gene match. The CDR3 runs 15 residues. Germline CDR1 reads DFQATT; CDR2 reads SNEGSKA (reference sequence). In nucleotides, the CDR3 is TGCAGTGCTAGGTTTAGCGGGAGGGCCGGTAATGAGCAGTACTTC. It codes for CSARFSGRAGNEQYF.

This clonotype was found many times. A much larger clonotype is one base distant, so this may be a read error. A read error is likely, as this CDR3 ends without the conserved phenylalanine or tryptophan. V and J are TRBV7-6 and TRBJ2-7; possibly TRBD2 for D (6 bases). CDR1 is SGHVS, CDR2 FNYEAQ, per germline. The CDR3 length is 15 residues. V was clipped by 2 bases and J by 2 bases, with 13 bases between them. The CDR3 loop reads CASSLSASAAYEQYL. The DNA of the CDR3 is TGTGCCAGCAGCTTATCGGCTAGCGCCGCCTACGAGCAGTACCTC.

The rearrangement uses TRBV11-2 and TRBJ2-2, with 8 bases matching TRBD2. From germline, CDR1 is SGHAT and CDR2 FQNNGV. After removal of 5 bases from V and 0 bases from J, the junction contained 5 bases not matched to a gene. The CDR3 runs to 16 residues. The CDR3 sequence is CASSIEGLANTGELFF. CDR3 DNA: TGTGCCAGCAGCATCGAGGGACTAGCGAACACCGGGGAGCTGTTTTTT. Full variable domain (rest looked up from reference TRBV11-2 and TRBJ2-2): EAGVAQSPRYKIIEKRQSVAFWCNPISGHATLYWYQQILGQGPKLLIQFQNNGVVDDSQLPKDRFSAERLKGVDSTLKIQPAKLEDSAVYLCASSIEGLANTGELFFGEGSRLTVL.

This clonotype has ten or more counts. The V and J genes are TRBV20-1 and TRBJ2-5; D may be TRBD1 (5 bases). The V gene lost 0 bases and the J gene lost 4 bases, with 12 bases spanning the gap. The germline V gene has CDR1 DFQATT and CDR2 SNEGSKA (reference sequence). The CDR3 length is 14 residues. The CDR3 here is CSARDFRGTETQYF. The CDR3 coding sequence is TGCAGTGCTAGAGATTTTAGGGGTACAGAGACCCAGTACTTC.

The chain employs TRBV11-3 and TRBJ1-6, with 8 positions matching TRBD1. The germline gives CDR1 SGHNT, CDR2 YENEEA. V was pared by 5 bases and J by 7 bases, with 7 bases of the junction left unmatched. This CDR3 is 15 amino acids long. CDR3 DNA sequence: TGTGCCAGCAGCCGACGACAGGGGCAAAATTCACCCCTCCACTTT. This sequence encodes CASSRRQGQNSPLHF.

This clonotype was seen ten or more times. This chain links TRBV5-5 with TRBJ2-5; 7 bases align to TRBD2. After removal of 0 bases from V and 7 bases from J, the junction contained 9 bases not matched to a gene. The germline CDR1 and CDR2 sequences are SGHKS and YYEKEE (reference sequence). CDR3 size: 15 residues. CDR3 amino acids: CASSLAPSGTGTQYF. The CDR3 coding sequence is TGTGCCAGCAGCTTGGCCCCCAGCGGGACTGGGACCCAGTACTTC.

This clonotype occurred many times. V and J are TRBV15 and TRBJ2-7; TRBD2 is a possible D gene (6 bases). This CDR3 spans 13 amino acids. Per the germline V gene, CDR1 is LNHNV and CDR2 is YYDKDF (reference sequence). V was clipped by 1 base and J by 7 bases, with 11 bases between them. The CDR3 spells CATSRGGVEEQYF. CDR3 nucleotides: TGTGCCACCAGCAGAGGGGGGGTGGAAGAGCAGTACTTC.

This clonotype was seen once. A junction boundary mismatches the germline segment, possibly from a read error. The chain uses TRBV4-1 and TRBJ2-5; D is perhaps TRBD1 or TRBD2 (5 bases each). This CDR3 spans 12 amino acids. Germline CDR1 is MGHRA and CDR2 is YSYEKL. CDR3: CASIQDRDTQYF. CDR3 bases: TGCGCCAGCATCCAAGATCGGGACACCCAGTACTTC.